These 7 T cell receptor beta chains originate from one sample sequenced in a study of regulatory T cells in long-lasting Graves disease. Stated time point: persistent/refractory GD, antithyroid drugs over 5 years with positive TRAb. Isolated PBMC RNA provided the starting material for the TCR library. Assembly of TCR beta libraries relied on iRepertoire HTBI primers together with Arm-PCR of CDR3 regions. TCRdb reprocessed the multiplex PCR reads with MiXCR, giving one entry per CDR3 protein. The data contain about 470,000 distinct CDR3 sequences, less than 25% of them singletons. The sequenced sample was peripheral blood mononuclear cells (PBMCs), obtained when the disease was refractory, from a patient treated with antithyroid drugs. The source of these receptors is a female donor with Graves disease.

As concerns this clonotype: A much larger clone is a single base away; this may be a read error. The chain combines TRBV6-2 or TRBV6-3 with TRBJ2-7; unclear D gene. Germline V lookup: CDR1 MNHEY, CDR2 SVGEGT. CDR3 size: 15 residues. The CDR3 DNA sequence: TGTGCCAGCAGTTACGGCGCCCCCCGTTTCTACGTGCAGTACTTC. This sequence encodes CASSYGAPRFYVQYF.

Comments on this clonotype: A clone one base away is much larger, so this may be a read error. The chain is built from TRBV24-1 and TRBJ2-5; 7 bases match TRBD1. CDR1 KGHDR and CDR2 SFDVKD come from the germline V gene. This CDR3 comprises 15 residues. V lost 2 bases to trimming and J lost 4 bases; unmatched junction nucleotides: 6. CDR3 bases: TGTGCCACCAGTGATTCCAGGACAGGACGAGAGACCCAGTACTTC. Translating gives CATSDSRTGRETQYF.

The chain carries TRBV7-3 and TRBJ2-1; 8 bases map to TRBD2. Germline V lookup: CDR1 SGHTA, CDR2 FQGTGA. This CDR3 has 19 amino acids. V trimming: 2 bases; J trimming: 0 bases; junction bases outside the gene matches: 12. CDR3: CASSLVSGGLGSSYNEQFF. Here the CDR3 DNA reads TGTGCCAGCAGCTTAGTATCGGGAGGGCTCGGTAGCTCCTACAATGAGCAGTTCTTC.

As to this clonotype: This sequence may be a read error, since a much larger clone differs from it by one base. CDR3 protein: CASSLSRGLRETQYF. As DNA, the CDR3 is TGTGCCAGCAGTTTATCGCGGGGCCTGAGAGAGACCCAGTACTTC. The chain employs TRBV27 and TRBJ2-5; a weak D match, TRBD2 (6 bases). Germline V gene data show CDR1 as MNHEY and CDR2 as SMNVEV (reference sequence). V was shortened by 0 bases and J by 4 bases, with 12 bases between the two germline ends. The CDR3 extends over 15 amino acids.

Only a few counts were recorded for this clonotype. This chain joins TRBV12-3 or TRBV12-4 and TRBJ2-1; 7 bases are a match to TRBD2. This CDR3 spans 15 amino acids. After removal of 4 bases from V and 4 bases from J, the junction contained 7 bases not matched to a gene. In nucleotides, the CDR3 is TGTGCCAGCAGTTCCGGGACTATACTTTACAATGAGCAGTTCTTC. Translating gives CASSSGTILYNEQFF.

This clonotype was seen a few times. The chain carries TRBV28 and TRBJ2-3; 10 bases are a match to TRBD1. Trimming at V came to 7 bases and at J to 2 bases, leaving 12 bases not matched to a gene. Per the germline V gene, CDR1 is MDHEN and CDR2 is SYDVKM. This CDR3 is 17 amino acids long. The CDR3 is CASTSWDRGRSTDTQYF. In DNA, the CDR3 is TGTGCCAGCACCTCGTGGGACAGGGGACGGTCCACAGATACGCAGTATTTT.

The chain couples TRBV28 to TRBJ2-3, with D hard to call. Trimming pared 4 bases from V and 0 bases from J, leaving 8 bases between. The CDR3 spans 14 residues. CDR1 is MDHEN and CDR2 is SYDVKM in the germline V gene. CDR3 residues: CASSSDGSTDTQYF. The CDR3 DNA reads TGTGCCAGCAGTTCAGACGGTAGCACAGATACGCAGTATTTT. The full variable domain, with the rest looked up from reference TRBV28 and TRBJ2-3, is DVKVTQSSRYLVKRTGEKVFLECVQDMDHENMFWYRQDPGLGLRLIYFSYDVKMKEKGDIPEGYSVSREKKERFSLILESASTNQTSMYLCASSSDGSTDTQYFGPGTRLTVL.